These 17 T cell receptor beta chains came from one sample sequenced in a study of blood T cell repertoires in COVID-19. The assay was immunoSEQ multiplex PCR, and TCRdb's table has in-frame clones only and misses some. Here the sample spans some 54,000 clones, 91% being singletons. Sequencing was carried out using peripheral blood. The source of these receptors is a man in his sixties with acute or convalescent COVID-19.

This clone appeared once. CDR3 in DNA: TGTGCCAGCAGTTACCAGGGGGTTCCCACCTACGAGCAGTACTTC. As protein: CASSYQGVPTYEQYF. The gene calls are TRBV28 and TRBJ2-7; 7 nucleotides line up with TRBD1. This CDR3 has 15 residues. Germline values: CDR1 MDHEN, CDR2 SYDVKM. The J segment lost 2 bases and the V segment lost 4 bases, leaving 8 bases of the junction unmatched. The variable domain in full, completed from reference TRBV28 and TRBJ2-7, reads DVKVTQSSRYLVKRTGEKVFLECVQDMDHENMFWYRQDPGLGLRLIYFSYDVKMKEKGDIPEGYSVSREKKERFSLILESASTNQTSMYLCASSYQGVPTYEQYFGPGTRLTVT.

This sequence joins TRBV5-1 and TRBJ1-3, with TRBD1 matching 8 bases. Germline lookup yields CDR1 SGHRS and CDR2 YFSETQ. The CDR3 runs 16 residues. V trimming: 4 bases; J trimming: 2 bases; junction bases outside the gene matches: 8. This chain's CDR3 is CASSLDMTGAGNTIYF. The CDR3 nucleotides are TGCGCCAGCAGCCTCGACATGACAGGGGCTGGAAACACCATATATTTT. The variable domain in full, completed from reference TRBV5-1 and TRBJ1-3, reads KAGVTQTPRYLIKTRGQQVTLSCSPISGHRSVSWYQQTPGQGLQFLFEYFSETQRNKGNFPGRFSGRQFSNSRSEMNVSTLELGDSALYLCASSLDMTGAGNTIYFGEGSWLTVV.

The rearrangement uses TRBV9 and TRBJ2-5, with 12 bases aligning to TRBD2. The CDR3 sequence is 17 residues long. V trimming: 6 bases; J trimming: 1 base; junction bases outside the gene matches: 10. The V gene's germline CDR1 is SGDLS and CDR2 YYNGEE. CDR3 nucleotide sequence: TGTGCCAGCACCCATGGACTAGCGGGGCCGACCCAAGAGACCCAGTACTTC. Translated, it gives CASTHGLAGPTQETQYF.

This clone occurred once. This chain uses TRBV11-2 with TRBJ2-5; possible D gene TRBD2, 6 bases. This CDR3 has 14 residues. Germline V gene sequence: CDR1 SGHAT, CDR2 FQNNGV. Deletions cut 5 bases from V and 2 bases from J, with 12 bases between. The CDR3 spells CASSPGTFQETQYF. The CDR3 coding sequence is TGTGCCAGCAGCCCAGGGACTTTTCAAGAGACCCAGTACTTC.

This rearrangement joins TRBV10-2 to TRBJ2-7, with TRBD1 matching over 7 bases. In germline, CDR1 is WSHSY, CDR2 SAAADI. J was trimmed by 5 bases and V by 0 bases; bases with no gene match: 7. The CDR3 is made up of 15 amino acids. The CDR3 loop reads CASSESWGRGNEQYF. The CDR3 DNA is TGCGCCAGCAGTGAGTCCTGGGGCAGGGGGAACGAGCAGTACTTC.

The rearrangement links TRBV7-2 to TRBJ1-1; D not resolved. Trimming removed 3 bases from V and 1 base from J, with 6 bases in between. Germline assignment: CDR1 SGHTA and CDR2 FQGNSA. The CDR3 has 13 amino acids. CDR3 protein: CASSFNGNTEAFF. The CDR3 DNA reads as TGTGCCAGCAGCTTCAACGGGAACACTGAAGCTTTCTTT.

The CDR3 sequence is CASSPSGSSSYEQYF. Here the CDR3 DNA reads TGTGCCAGCAGCCCATCCGGGTCGAGCTCCTACGAGCAGTACTTC. The chain links TRBV28 to TRBJ2-7; no clear D. With 6 bases removed from V and 0 bases from J, the gap between germline ends came to 15 bases. The CDR3 spans 15 residues. CDR1 is MDHEN, CDR2 SYDVKM, per germline.

The chain employs TRBV5-1 and TRBJ2-7; 14 positions agree with TRBD2. This CDR3 has 13 residues. CDR1 and CDR2 from the germline V gene are SGHRS and YFSETQ. After removal of 4 bases from V and 11 bases from J, the junction contained 5 bases not matched to a gene. CDR3 sequence (DNA): TGCGCCAGCAGCCCGGGACTAGCGGGAGCAAAGTACTTC. Translation gives CASSPGLAGAKYF.

The chain carries TRBV4-3 and TRBJ1-5; 8 nucleotides match TRBD1. The CDR3 has 15 amino acids. V trimming: 0 bases; J trimming: 3 bases; junction bases outside the gene matches: 1. CDR1 LGHNA and CDR2 YSLEER come from the germline V gene. The CDR3 nucleotides read TGCGCCAGCAGCCAAGATCAGGGGGCCAATCAGCCCCAGCATTTT. The encoded protein is CASSQDQGANQPQHF.

This clone appeared once. This sequence joins TRBV4-3 and TRBJ2-1, with TRBD2 matching over 15 bases. Trimming at V came to 4 bases and at J to 0 bases, leaving 10 bases not matched to a gene. The germline gives CDR1 LGHNA, CDR2 YSLEER. The CDR3 extends over 20 amino acids. The CDR3 region is CASSPYGTSGRWSSYNEQFF. For the CDR3, the DNA is TGCGCCAGCAGCCCTTACGGGACTAGCGGGAGGTGGAGCTCCTACAATGAGCAGTTCTTC.

The rearrangement uses TRBV30 and TRBJ2-6; possibly TRBD1 for D (5 bases). The V gene's germline CDR1 is GTSNPN and CDR2 SVGIG (reference sequence). The CDR3 contains 17 residues. The ends were cut back, 3 bases at V and 1 base at J, with 16 bases in the middle. The CDR3 DNA follows: TGTGCCTGGAGGCAGCGAATTGACAGTTCTGGGGCCAACGTCCTGACTTTC. Its protein product is CAWRQRIDSSGANVLTF. The full variable domain, its missing parts supplied by reference TRBV30 and TRBJ2-6, is SQTIHQWPATLVQPVGSPLSLECTVEGTSNPNLYWYRQAAGRGLQLLFYSVGIGQISSEVPQNLSASRPQDRQFILSSKKLLLSDSGFYLCAWRQRIDSSGANVLTFGAGSRLTVL.

The chain uses TRBV28 and TRBJ1-2; D is possibly TRBD1 (5 bases). The CDR3 spans 16 residues. CDR1 MDHEN and CDR2 SYDVKM come from the germline V gene. V was shortened by 6 bases and J by 8 bases, with 25 bases between the two germline ends. The CDR3 protein is CASSPAGTGAARGYTF. CDR3 in DNA: TGTGCCAGCAGCCCCGCCGGTACAGGCGCCGCGCGGGGCTACACCTTC.

The chain combines TRBV21-1 with TRBJ2-7; no check of the table's D call, TRBD2, against the DNA was made. TRBV21-1 is reported as a pseudogene. The CDR3 loop spans 16 amino acids. Written as DNA, the CDR3 is TGTGCCAGCAGCAAAAGAAGCGGGAGAATCGAGAACGAGCAGTACTTC. This encodes CASSKRSGRIENEQYF.

This chain uses TRBV2 with TRBJ1-2, with TRBD1 as a possible D gene (5 bases). CDR1 is SNHLY, CDR2 FYNNEI, per germline. Trimming cost V 3 bases and J 1 base, with 12 bases left between them. The CDR3 spans 15 residues. The CDR3, as DNA: TGTGCCAGCAGTGAGGGGCCCCTATTTAACTATGGCTACACCTTC. Encoded protein: CASSEGPLFNYGYTF.

The rearrangement uses TRBV5-1 and TRBJ2-7, with a weak D call TRBD1 (6 bases). Germline-derived CDR1 and CDR2 are SGHRS and YFSETQ. Trimming took 4 bases from V and 2 from J, leaving 13 bases between them. The CDR3 consists of 14 residues. The CDR3 sequence is CASSPNGQTYEQYF. CDR3 coding DNA: TGCGCCAGCAGCCCCAATGGACAGACCTACGAGCAGTACTTC.

This chain uses TRBV4-1 with TRBJ2-5; D remains unclear. Germline V gene lookup returns CDR1 MGHRA and CDR2 YSYEKL. With 2 bases removed from V and 2 bases from J, the gap between germline ends came to 6 bases. There are 13 residues in the CDR3. CDR3 nucleotide sequence: TGCGCCAGCAGCCAACAGTTACAAGAGACCCAGTACTTC. Translating gives CASSQQLQETQYF.

On this clone itself: A read error may account for a junction end that differs from germline. The J gene is TRBJ2-1, the V gene TRBV5-1; D is possibly TRBD2 (6 bases). CDR3 length: 14 residues. CDR1 SGHRS and CDR2 YFSETQ come from the germline V gene. For the CDR3, the DNA is TGCGCCAGCAGTTTGGCGGGGAGGCACAATGAGCAGTTCTTC. It codes for CASSLAGRHNEQFF.